The present entry profiles one T cell receptor beta chain with its context. The target antigen is unknown. Germline CDR1 reads MNHEY; CDR2 reads SMNVEV (reference sequence). J gave up 3 bases and V 0 bases, and 2 bases lay outside the gene matches. This CDR3 has 15 residues. The PCR employed 60 Vbeta primers together with 13 Jbeta primers. This table comes from immunoSEQ multiplex PCR, and its TCRdb copy is limited to in-frame clones, with some not included. The table shows approximately 90,000 clones, with 76% occurring only once. The entry originates in a study of cytomegalovirus exposure and HLA in healthy donors. Study outcomes and limitations: The dataset shows that most TCR sequences were rare, while some public TCRs occurred in many donors. Reports indicate that TCR beta sequences accurately predicted the HLA-A and HLA-B alleles of most subjects.

The clonotype originates from a male donor in good health and CMV-seronegative. V and J are TRBV27 and TRBJ2-7, with 10 bases identical to TRBD2. Sequencing input: PBMCs. This chain's CDR3 is CASSLSSGRFYEQYF. Written as DNA, the CDR3 is TGTGCCAGCAGTTTATCTAGCGGGAGGTTCTACGAGCAGTACTTC.